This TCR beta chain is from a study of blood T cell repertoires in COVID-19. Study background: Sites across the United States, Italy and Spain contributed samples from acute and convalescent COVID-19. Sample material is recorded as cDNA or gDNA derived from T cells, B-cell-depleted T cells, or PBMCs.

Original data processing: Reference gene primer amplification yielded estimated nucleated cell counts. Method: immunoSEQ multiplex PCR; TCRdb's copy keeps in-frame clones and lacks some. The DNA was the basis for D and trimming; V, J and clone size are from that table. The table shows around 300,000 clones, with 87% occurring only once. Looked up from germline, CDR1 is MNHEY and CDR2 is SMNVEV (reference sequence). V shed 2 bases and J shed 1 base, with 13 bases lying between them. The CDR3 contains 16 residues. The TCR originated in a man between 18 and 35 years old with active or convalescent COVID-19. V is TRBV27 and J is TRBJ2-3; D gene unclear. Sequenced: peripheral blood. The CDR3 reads CASSLGGLGRTDTQYF. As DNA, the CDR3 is TGTGCCAGCAGTTTAGGCGGTCTCGGTCGCACAGATACGCAGTATTTT.